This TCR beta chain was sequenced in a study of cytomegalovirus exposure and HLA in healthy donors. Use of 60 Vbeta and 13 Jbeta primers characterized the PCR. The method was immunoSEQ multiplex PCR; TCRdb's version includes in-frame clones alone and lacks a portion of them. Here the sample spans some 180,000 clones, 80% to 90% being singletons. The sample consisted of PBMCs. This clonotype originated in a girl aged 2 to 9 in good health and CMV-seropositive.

CDR3 region: CASSLVATSNTGELFF. The CDR3, as DNA: TGTGCCAGCAGCTTAGTCGCGACTTCGAACACCGGGGAGCTGTTTTTT. V usage is TRBV7-2 and J usage is TRBJ2-2, with no clear D. Trimming stripped 1 base from V and 0 bases from J, with 9 bases between. Per germline, CDR1 SGHTA and CDR2 FQGNSA. The length of the CDR3 is 16 residues.